Here is one TCR beta chain with its context. Its recognized antigen is unknown. One base away there is no much larger clone; base qualities are not given. Ends trimmed: V by 5 bases, J by 8 bases; bases unmatched to a gene: 11. Counted from cysteine to phenylalanine, this CDR3 has 17 amino acids. Only the CDR3 portion is preserved as DNA: 51 bases, with reading frame beginning at the first base. The germline V gene yields SGHTA for CDR1 and FQGNSA for CDR2. The data derive from a study of T cells in Graves' hyperthyroidism and ophthalmopathy (dated by TCRdb to about 2019). In the study overall: Peripheral blood samples were taken at the time of initial diagnosis, prior to any treatment. TCR V-J signatures able to tell the groups apart were searched for in a discovery cohort of about a hundred patients, of whom 43 had Graves' ophthalmopathy and 57 had stable Graves' hyperthyroidism. The paper describes TCR Vbeta CDR3 sequencing of 135 peripheral blood samples, made up of 40 to 45 ophthalmopathy patients, more than 70 hyperthyroidism patients and roughly 17 progressor patients. Whether ophthalmopathy could be predicted prospectively was tested in an independent validation cohort made up of roughly 19 hyperthyroidism patients plus 17 patients who later progressed to ophthalmopathy. The approximately 90 discovery patients were randomly split 7:3 into training and test sets. Following sampling, methimazole starting at 30 mg daily was given to hyperthyroidism patients, and high-dose intravenous methylprednisolone was given to ophthalmopathy patients. In addition, the study compared T-cell repertoires in thyroid tissue and in blood from several Graves' hyperthyroidism patients.

Ophthalmopathy patients had moderately to severely active disease, Clinical Activity Score of at least 3, NOSPECS grade of at least 4, and duration under 3 months. The study excluded patients with uncontrolled infections, other autoimmune diseases, pregnancy or lactation. Diagnoses were based on clinical symptoms, serum thyroxine and TRAb, thyroid ultrasound and orbital computed tomography. PBMCs were separated from roughly 9.3 ml of fresh peripheral blood using Ficoll-Paque density gradient centrifugation. Total RNA was extracted using Trizol reagent, and RNA quality was assessed on an Agilent 2100 Bioanalyzer. Overall study outcomes, separate from this receptor: A 13 V-J signature model separated ophthalmopathy from stable hyperthyroidism, with just over 85% sensitivity and 81.08% specificity in cross-validation and 80%/75% in testing. Sample size was not statistically predetermined, and investigators were not blinded to group allocation. In validation, progression to ophthalmopathy was predicted by the model with about 70% sensitivity and about 72% specificity, a median of around 5.9 months before onset. Most expanded thyroid clonotypes (frequency above 0.001) were also detected in blood, a finding suggesting that blood repertoires may reflect thyroid immune responses.

Amplification of TCR beta CDR3 regions was carried out from RNA transcripts. For the first round of RT-PCR on the TCR CDR3, the HTBI primer set was used together with the Qiagen OneStep RT-PCR kit. A second multiplex PCR round built the libraries, followed by size selection and purification. Libraries were sequenced paired-end with 100 bp reads on an Illumina HiSeq2000. The study's own analysis went as follows. Raw data were processed with SOAPnuke, discarding reads with adapters, uncalled bases, mean Phred below 15, or no exact constant-primer or identifier match. High-quality paired reads were merged with COPE v1.2.5, and unique nucleotide sequences were defined as clonotypes. MiTCR v1.1 was used to align the clonotypes against IMGT TRBV, TRBD and TRBJ reference segments. Analysis was restricted to V-J combinations with a frequency above 0.0001, which covered 99.2% of repertoires. The TCS score was defined as F50 (clonal expansion) divided by E x V (chaos), with BLOSUM62-based TCRdist calculated between CDR3 peptides within each V-J. Welch's t-statistics and random forest reduced several hundred V-J features to about 13, which were used in a naive Bayes classifier (R e1071). Using fastp at Q25 and MiXCR, TCRdb reprocessed the public reads and kept productive beta chains. Merged by CDR3 protein, the rows form single entries marked with the most common genes and DNA. These V and J calls are TCRdb output, not the study's own analysis. Recorded for this sample are hundreds of thousands of distinct CDR3 sequences; just under 20% of them occurred a single time. The top ten clonotypes cover about half of the sample.

Sample: blood. This sequence originates from a man between 35 and 55 years old with Graves' ophthalmopathy. The sequence links TRBV7-2 to TRBJ2-1, with TRBD2 identical over 14 junction bases. The CDR3 has the sequence CASSISGTSGRGHEQFF. The nucleotides are TGTGCCAGCAGCATTTCCGGGACTAGCGGGAGAGGGCATGAGCAGTTCTTC.